The subject of this entry is one TCR beta chain. TCRdb's copy holds only in-frame clones and misses some; the assay was immunoSEQ multiplex PCR. The profile shows 45,000 to 60,000 clones, around 87% of them singletons. This entry is derived from a study of blood T cell repertoires in COVID-19. The CDR3 runs to 13 residues. The V gene lost 6 bases and the J gene lost 8 bases, with 16 bases spanning the gap. This chain links TRBV12-3 or TRBV12-4 with TRBJ1-2; a weak D match, TRBD1 (5 bases). Sequencing was done on a sample of peripheral blood. The receptor was isolated from a human donor with active COVID-19. The donor label of this sample is uncertain. CDR3 amino acids: CASSRTTGVGYTF. CDR3 nucleotides: TGTGCCAGCAGCCGTACCACAGGCGTAGGCTACACCTTC.